A single sample gave rise to the 32 T cell receptor beta chains below, sequenced in a study of cytomegalovirus exposure and HLA in healthy donors. Produced via immunoSEQ multiplex PCR; TCRdb's table is partial and in-frame only. This table has 70,000 to 90,000 clones, around four fifths appearing once. Input material: PBMCs. The origin of the receptors is a man aged 30-40 years in good health and CMV-seronegative.

This chain joins TRBV5-6 and TRBJ2-7, with 8 positions matching TRBD2. V gave up 4 bases and J gave up 7 bases; unmatched junction bases: 4. The CDR3 is made up of 12 amino acids. CDR1 and CDR2 from the germline V gene are SGHDT and YYEEEE. CDR3 in amino acids: CASSLGRVEQYV. The DNA of the CDR3 is TGTGCCAGCAGCCTCGGGAGGGTGGAGCAGTACGTC.

This clone was observed a few times. V and J are TRBV11-2 and TRBJ1-2; tentative D call: TRBD1 (5 bases). CDR1 is SGHAT and CDR2 is FQNNGV in the germline V gene. Trimming took off 6 bases at V and 2 bases at J, with 10 bases between the two ends. The CDR3 extends over 13 amino acids. For the CDR3, the DNA is TGTGCCAGCAGTCGGCAGGGAAACTATGGCTACACCTTC. The encoded protein is CASSRQGNYGYTF. Full variable domain (remainder filled in from reference TRBV11-2 and TRBJ1-2): EAGVAQSPRYKIIEKRQSVAFWCNPISGHATLYWYQQILGQGPKLLIQFQNNGVVDDSQLPKDRFSAERLKGVDSTLKIQPAKLEDSAVYLCASSRQGNYGYTFGSGTRLTVV.

In its sample, this clone was seen once. This chain joins TRBV11-2 and TRBJ1-1; 8 nucleotides match TRBD1. The CDR3 is made up of 13 amino acids. Germline-derived CDR1 and CDR2 are SGHAT and FQNNGV. V lost 1 base to trimming and J lost 11 bases; unmatched junction nucleotides: 6. In nucleotides, the CDR3 is TGTGCCAGCAGCTTAGGTATCAGGGGGCCTGCTTTCTTT. Protein: CASSLGIRGPAFF.

The chain uses TRBV2 and TRBJ1-1; a possible D gene is TRBD1 (6 bases). This CDR3 spans 14 amino acids. Trimming took 4 bases from V and 1 from J, leaving 10 bases between them. In germline, CDR1 is SNHLY, CDR2 FYNNEI. The CDR3 spells CASSVGQTNTEAFF. Here the CDR3 DNA reads TGTGCCAGCAGTGTAGGACAGACGAACACTGAAGCTTTCTTT. Full variable domain (outside the CDR3, taken from reference TRBV2 and TRBJ1-1): EPEVTQTPSHQVTQMGQEVILRCVPISNHLYFYWYRQILGQKVEFLVSFYNNEISEKSEIFDDQFSVERPDGSNFTLKIRSTKLEDSAMYFCASSVGQTNTEAFFGQGTRLTVV.

This clone was counted once. The chain carries TRBV7-9 and TRBJ1-1; TRBD1 matches at 9 bases. From germline, CDR1 is SEHNR and CDR2 FQNEAQ (reference sequence). The CDR3 extends over 14 amino acids. The V and J ends lost 5 bases and 4 bases, in that order; junction bases with no gene match: 5. CDR3 loop: CASSREQGATEAFF. The CDR3 DNA reads TGTGCCAGCAGCCGGGAACAGGGGGCCACTGAAGCTTTCTTT.

The chain employs TRBV7-2 and TRBJ2-7, with 10 bases matching TRBD2. The junction had 12 bases not matched to a gene; V was cut back by 7 bases and J by 3 bases. This CDR3 comprises 16 residues. CDR1 SGHTA and CDR2 FQGNSA come from the germline V gene. CDR3 DNA sequence: TGTGCCAGCACCGAAGCGGGAGGGCCTAGAGTCTACGAGCAGTACGTC. Translation gives CASTEAGGPRVYEQYV.

J is TRBJ1-1 and V is TRBV5-1, with D possibly matching TRBD1 (6 bases). This CDR3 has 15 residues. Germline CDR1 is SGHRS and CDR2 is YFSETQ. The V end lost 4 bases, the J end lost 5 bases, and 18 bases lay between the germline ends. This chain's CDR3 is CASSNQGTPETEAFF. The DNA for the CDR3 is TGCGCCAGCAGCAACCAGGGGACCCCGGAAACTGAAGCTTTCTTT.

The V gene is TRBV5-1, the J gene TRBJ2-5; possible D gene TRBD2, 5 bases. The CDR3 loop spans 15 amino acids. In germline, CDR1 is SGHRS, CDR2 YFSETQ. V was trimmed by 2 bases and J by 5 bases, leaving 16 bases between them. The CDR3 DNA is TGCGCCAGCAGCTTTGGAGCGGCGAGGGAGGAGACCCAGTACTTC. This translates into CASSFGAAREETQYF.

The gene calls are TRBV5-1 and TRBJ2-2; 11 bases fit TRBD1. This CDR3 contains 16 residues. Germline CDR1 is SGHRS and CDR2 is YFSETQ. V gave up 4 bases and J gave up 5 bases; unmatched junction bases: 7. CDR3 region: CASSARGTGGTGELFF. The CDR3 nucleotides are TGCGCCAGCAGCGCTCGAGGGACAGGGGGGACCGGGGAGCTGTTTTTT.

The V call is TRBV5-1, the J call TRBJ1-4; 10 bases are a match to TRBD1. The CDR3 loop spans 19 amino acids. The junction had 19 bases not matched to a gene; V was cut back by 4 bases and J by 7 bases. Germline CDR1 is SGHRS and CDR2 is YFSETQ. The CDR3 sequence: CASSLIPGQGSIWSEKLFF. The CDR3 nucleotides read TGCGCCAGCAGCCTGATCCCGGGACAGGGGTCGATTTGGAGTGAAAAACTGTTTTTT. Full variable domain (remainder filled in from reference TRBV5-1 and TRBJ1-4): KAGVTQTPRYLIKTRGQQVTLSCSPISGHRSVSWYQQTPGQGLQFLFEYFSETQRNKGNFPGRFSGRQFSNSRSEMNVSTLELGDSALYLCASSLIPGQGSIWSEKLFFGSGTQLSVL.

The chain couples TRBV29-1 to TRBJ2-7; possibly TRBD1 for D (6 bases). V shed 4 bases and J shed 6 bases, with 19 bases lying between them. CDR3 size: 14 residues. Looked up from germline, CDR1 is SQVTM and CDR2 is ANQGSEA. CDR3 coding DNA: TGCAGCGTTGTTTTTCAGGGGCGTACGGGCGAGCAGTACTTC. This codes for CSVVFQGRTGEQYF.

The J gene is TRBJ2-2, the V gene TRBV5-3, with TRBD1 matching over 8 bases. TRBV5-3 has ORF status, its function being uncertain. CDR3 length equals 17 residues. Germline trimming cut 3 bases from V and 0 bases from J; bases unmatched to any gene: 7. As DNA, the CDR3 is TGTGCCAGAAGCTCCTACCGGACAGGGACGAACACCGGGGAGCTGTTTTTT. Translation: CARSSYRTGTNTGELFF.

The chain combines TRBV9 with TRBJ2-3; D perhaps matches TRBD2 (6 bases). This CDR3 is built from 14 residues. The V gene's germline CDR1 is SGDLS and CDR2 YYNGEE. The V gene lost 3 bases and the J gene lost 2 bases, with 10 bases spanning the gap. The CDR3 reads CASSEGLSTDTQYF. The DNA of the CDR3 is TGTGCCAGCAGCGAGGGACTGTCCACAGATACGCAGTATTTT.

This clone occurred a few times. The chain uses TRBV9 and TRBJ1-1, with 8 nucleotides matching TRBD1. After removal of 7 bases from V and 6 bases from J, the junction contained 5 bases not matched to a gene. This CDR3 region has 12 residues. Per the germline V gene, CDR1 is SGDLS and CDR2 is YYNGEE. The CDR3 nucleotides read TGTGCCAGCGCCAAGACAGGGGCTGAAGCTTTCTTT. The encoded protein is CASAKTGAEAFF.

This clone showed up just once. The chain is built from TRBV19 and TRBJ1-1; a possible D gene is TRBD1 (5 bases). V lost 9 bases, J lost 11 bases, and 22 bases lay in between. Per germline, CDR1 LNHDA and CDR2 SQIVND (reference sequence). This CDR3 comprises 13 residues. The CDR3 bases are TGTGCCAGCGACTTCACAGGCCCTCGGGGGGCTTTCTTT. Translating it yields CASDFTGPRGAFF.

This chain links TRBV6-1 with TRBJ1-5, with a tentative D call TRBD1 (6 bases). V dropped 9 bases and J dropped 4 bases, with 13 bases sitting between them. CDR1 and CDR2 (germline): MNHNS, SASEGT. CDR3 length equals 13 residues. The CDR3 protein is CASDRGANQPQHF. CDR3 in DNA: TGTGCCAGTGATCGGGGGGCTAATCAGCCCCAGCATTTT.

V usage is TRBV5-4 and J usage is TRBJ2-2; D is possibly TRBD1 (6 bases). The V end was cut by 5 bases, the J end by 7 bases, with 9 bases between. The germline V gene encodes CDR1 SGHNT and CDR2 YYREEE (reference sequence). The CDR3 covers 12 residues. The CDR3 coding sequence is TGTGCCAGCAGTACGGACAGCGGGGAGCTGTTTTTT. It is translated as CASSTDSGELFF.

The chain carries TRBV9 and TRBJ2-3; the match to TRBD2 covers 9 bases. The CDR3 contains 16 residues. V was pared by 0 bases and J by 5 bases, with 7 bases of the junction left unmatched. CDR1 is SGDLS and CDR2 is YYNGEE in the germline V gene. The CDR3 protein is CASSVVGGRAVDTQYF. The CDR3 DNA is TGTGCCAGCAGCGTAGTCGGCGGGAGGGCCGTAGATACGCAGTATTTT. The complete variable domain, with remaining parts taken from reference TRBV9 and TRBJ2-3, reads DSGVTQTPKHLITATGQRVTLRCSPRSGDLSVYWYQQSLDQGLQFLIQYYNGEERAKGNILERFSAQQFPDLHSELNLSSLELGDSALYFCASSVVGGRAVDTQYFGPGTRLTVL.

The gene calls are TRBV15 and TRBJ1-1; 7 bases are shared with TRBD1. This CDR3 comprises 14 residues. Trimming at V came to 0 bases and at J to 4 bases, leaving 2 bases not matched to a gene. Germline V gene lookup returns CDR1 LNHNV and CDR2 YYDKDF (reference sequence). CDR3 residues: CATSREPGGTEAFF. CDR3 in DNA: TGTGCCACCAGCAGAGAACCAGGGGGCACTGAAGCTTTCTTT.

V usage is TRBV6-5 and J usage is TRBJ2-5, with a possible D match to TRBD2 (6 bases). Germline CDR1 is MNHEY and CDR2 is SVGAGI. Trimming took 6 bases from V and 3 from J, leaving 14 bases between them. CDR3 length: 14 amino acids. CDR3 DNA sequence: TGTGCCAGCAGCCCCTATAGCGGAGAAGAGACCCAGTACTTC. It translates to CASSPYSGEETQYF.

V is TRBV28 and J is TRBJ1-1; 8 bases are a match to TRBD1. V gave up 2 bases and J gave up 4 bases; unmatched junction bases: 9. There are 16 residues in the CDR3. Per germline, CDR1 MDHEN and CDR2 SYDVKM. The CDR3 protein is CASSLNPRQGATEAFF. DNA of the CDR3: TGTGCCAGCAGTTTAAACCCTCGGCAGGGGGCCACTGAAGCTTTCTTT.

J is TRBJ2-7 and V is TRBV13; 8 positions agree with TRBD1. J lost 7 bases, V lost 3 bases, and 8 bases had no gene match. This CDR3 contains 14 residues. Germline V gene lookup returns CDR1 PRHDT and CDR2 FYEKMQ (reference sequence). CDR3 protein: CASSLGQELGEQYF. The CDR3 region has the DNA TGTGCCAGCAGCTTGGGACAGGAGCTAGGGGAGCAGTACTTC.

The chain recombines TRBV5-5 with TRBJ1-1, with D unclear. V was trimmed by 3 bases and J by 5 bases, leaving 14 bases between them. The CDR3 has 14 residues. Germline V lookup: CDR1 SGHKS, CDR2 YYEKEE (reference sequence). In DNA, the CDR3 is TGTGCCAGCAGCTCGGGAGTTAGTAGAACTGAAGCTTTCTTT. It translates to CASSSGVSRTEAFF.

The chain links TRBV30 to TRBJ2-1; the match to TRBD2 covers 8 bases. Germline V CDR1 and CDR2: GTSNPN, SVGIG (reference sequence). This CDR3 contains 13 residues. The V and J ends lost 5 bases and 6 bases, in that order; junction bases with no gene match: 6. This chain's CDR3 is CAWGGLAGNEQFF. The CDR3 DNA sequence: TGTGCCTGGGGGGGCCTAGCGGGCAATGAGCAGTTCTTC.

CDR3 amino acids: CASSLRGAGELFF. CDR3 DNA sequence: TGTGCCAGCAGCTTAAGGGGCGCCGGGGAGCTGTTTTTT. The chain joins TRBV5-8 to TRBJ2-2; D may be TRBD1 (5 bases). Germline CDR1 is SGHTS and CDR2 is YDEGEE. Trimming removed 2 bases at V and 6 bases at J, with 8 bases between. The CDR3 consists of 13 residues.

The rearrangement uses TRBV6-6 and TRBJ2-1, with D perhaps matching TRBD2 (5 bases). The CDR3 has 15 amino acids. CDR1 and CDR2 from the germline V gene are MNHNY and SVGAGI (reference sequence). The V end lost 1 base, the J end lost 7 bases, and 14 bases lay between the germline ends. CDR3 sequence (DNA): TGTGCCAGCAGTTACTACCCCCCCACGGGGAATGAGCAGTTCTTC. Its protein product is CASSYYPPTGNEQFF.

The CDR3 bases are TGTGCCAGTAGTACCCGCCCTCTAAGTCAAGAGACCCAGTACTTC. Protein sequence: CASSTRPLSQETQYF. The V gene is TRBV19, the J gene TRBJ2-5; D uncertain. V was clipped by 4 bases and J by 2 bases, with 14 bases between them. CDR1 is LNHDA and CDR2 is SQIVND in the germline V gene (reference sequence). The CDR3 extends over 15 amino acids. Full variable domain (outside the CDR3, taken from reference TRBV19 and TRBJ2-5): DGGITQSPKYLFRKEGQNVTLSCEQNLNHDAMYWYRQDPGQGLRLIYYSQIVNDFQKGDIAEGYSVSREKKESFPLTVTSAQKNPTAFYLCASSTRPLSQETQYFGPGTRLLVL.

The chain carries TRBV14 and TRBJ1-2; 7 positions agree with TRBD1. J was trimmed by 5 bases and V by 1 base; bases with no gene match: 13. Per the germline V gene, CDR1 is SGHDN and CDR2 is FVKESK. The length of the CDR3 is 17 residues. CDR3 protein: CASSQVGQVFYPYGYTF. CDR3 bases: TGTGCCAGCAGCCAAGTAGGACAGGTTTTCTACCCGTATGGCTACACCTTC.

This clone was recorded only once. The chain combines TRBV6-1 with TRBJ2-7; 8 positions match TRBD1. CDR3 length: 15 residues. CDR1 and CDR2 from the germline V gene are MNHNS and SASEGT. V lost 1 base and J lost 3; bases outside the gene matches: 5. The CDR3 DNA reads as TGTGCCAGCAGTGAAGGAGGGACAGGAAACTACGAGCAGTACGTC. Protein sequence: CASSEGGTGNYEQYV.

This clone was observed a single time. The chain joins TRBV11-3 to TRBJ2-3, with 7 bases aligning to TRBD2. In germline, CDR1 is SGHNT, CDR2 YENEEA. CDR3 size: 16 residues. V was pared by 3 bases and J by 2 bases, with 8 bases of the junction left unmatched. CDR3 DNA sequence: TGTGCCAGCAGCTTGCCCCGAGCGGGGTACACAGATACGCAGTATTTT. This translates into CASSLPRAGYTDTQYF.

This chain uses TRBV27 with TRBJ1-5; D is undetermined. The CDR3 contains 14 residues. Germline V lookup: CDR1 MNHEY, CDR2 SMNVEV (reference sequence). V shed 3 bases and J shed 4 bases, with 10 bases lying between them. The CDR3: CASSFGLGNQPQHF. CDR3 DNA sequence: TGTGCCAGCAGTTTTGGACTGGGAAATCAGCCCCAGCATTTT.

This clone was seen just once. V and J are TRBV23-1 and TRBJ2-3, with a possible D match to TRBD2 (7 bases). TRBV23-1 is treated as an ORF (open reading frame) with a function not yet certain. The CDR3 length is 20 residues. Deletions cut 2 bases from V and 2 bases from J, with 26 bases between. The CDR3 protein is CASSQTPRGAGIGNTDTQYF. The CDR3 DNA reads TGCGCCAGCAGTCAAACACCCAGGGGAGCGGGGATTGGTAACACAGATACGCAGTATTTT.